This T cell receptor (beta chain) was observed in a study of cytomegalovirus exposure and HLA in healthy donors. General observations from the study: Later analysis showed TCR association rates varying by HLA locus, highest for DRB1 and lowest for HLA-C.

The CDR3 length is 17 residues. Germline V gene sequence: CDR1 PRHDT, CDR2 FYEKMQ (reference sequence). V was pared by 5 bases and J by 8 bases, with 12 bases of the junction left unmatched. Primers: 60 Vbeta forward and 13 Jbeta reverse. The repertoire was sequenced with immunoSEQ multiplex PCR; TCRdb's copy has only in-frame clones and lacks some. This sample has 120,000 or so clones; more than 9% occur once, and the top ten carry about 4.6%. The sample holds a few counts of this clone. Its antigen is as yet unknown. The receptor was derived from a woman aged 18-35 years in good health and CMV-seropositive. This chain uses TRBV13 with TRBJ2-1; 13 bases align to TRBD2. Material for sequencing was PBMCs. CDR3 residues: CASSERRTSGSIDEQFF. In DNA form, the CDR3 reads TGTGCCAGCAGCGAGCGGCGGACTAGCGGGAGTATCGATGAGCAGTTCTTC. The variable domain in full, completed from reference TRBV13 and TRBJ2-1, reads AAGVIQSPRHLIKEKRETATLKCYPIPRHDTVYWYQQGPGQDPQFLISFYEKMQSDKGSIPDRFSAQQFSDYHSELNMSSLELGDSALYFCASSERRTSGSIDEQFFGPGTRLTVL.